Sequencing of this TCR beta chain was carried out in a study of blood T cell repertoires in COVID-19. The wider study: Spain, Italy and the United States supplied samples that represented acute and convalescent COVID-19. The analysed material was cDNA or gDNA that came from T cells, B-cell-depleted T cells, or PBMCs.

Under the authors' procedure: Reference gene primers were amplified, and this amplification served to estimate nucleated cell counts. Method: immunoSEQ multiplex PCR; TCRdb's copy keeps in-frame clones and lacks some. The DNA gave D and trimming, while V, J and clone size come from that table. The table has under 200,000 clones, around 83% seen once. Sequenced material: peripheral blood. The TCR originated in a human donor in a cohort sampled during active COVID-19.

In DNA, the CDR3 is TGTGCCAGCAGTTATGGCCCCTCGCAGCAGTACTTC. Amino acid sequence: CASSYGPSQQYF. The V and J genes are TRBV7-9 and TRBJ2-7; D remains unclear. The CDR3 extends over 12 amino acids. Germline V gene sequence: CDR1 SEHNR, CDR2 FQNEAQ (reference sequence). Trimming removed 6 bases from V and 8 bases from J, with 14 bases in between.